One TCR beta chain is described in this entry. The data belong to a study of blood T cells in healthy people across ages. The CDR3 is made up of 15 amino acids. Trimming pared 4 bases from V and 3 bases from J, leaving 16 bases between. Per the germline V gene, CDR1 is SGHTA and CDR2 is FQGTGA. A second PCR of 7 to 11 cycles used a sample-barcoded 5' primer and a J-beta primer mix. Each CDR3 protein is one row after TCRdb ran MiXCR on the 5' RACE reads. In the table there are around 780,000 distinct CDR3 sequences, around three fifths of which are singletons. The chain joins TRBV7-3 to TRBJ2-7, with D tentatively TRBD1 (5 bases). The source material was blood. The TCR comes from a man between 35 and 55 years old in good health. CDR3 residues: CASSSQGAGNYEQYF. CDR3 coding DNA: TGTGCCAGCAGCTCCCAAGGGGCCGGTAACTACGAGCAGTACTTC.